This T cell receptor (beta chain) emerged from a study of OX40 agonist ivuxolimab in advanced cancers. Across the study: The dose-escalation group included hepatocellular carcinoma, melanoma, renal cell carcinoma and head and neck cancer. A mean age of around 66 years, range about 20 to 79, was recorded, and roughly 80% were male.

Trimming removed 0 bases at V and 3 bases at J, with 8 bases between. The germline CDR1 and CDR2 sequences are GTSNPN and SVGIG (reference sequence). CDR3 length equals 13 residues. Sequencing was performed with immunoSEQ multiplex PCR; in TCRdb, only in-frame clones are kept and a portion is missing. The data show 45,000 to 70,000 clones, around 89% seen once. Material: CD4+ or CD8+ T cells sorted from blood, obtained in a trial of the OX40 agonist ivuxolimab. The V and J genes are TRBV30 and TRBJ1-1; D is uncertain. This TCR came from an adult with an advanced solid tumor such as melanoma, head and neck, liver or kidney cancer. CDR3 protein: CAWSVQVDTEAFF. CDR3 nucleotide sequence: TGTGCCTGGAGTGTGCAGGTGGACACTGAAGCTTTCTTT.